This T cell receptor (beta chain) comes out of a study of blood T cell repertoires in COVID-19. Study-level background: From the United States, Italy and Spain came samples of acute and convalescent COVID-19. Sample material is recorded as cDNA or gDNA derived from T cells, B-cell-depleted T cells, or PBMCs.

Under the authors' procedure: Reference gene primer amplification gave nucleated cell count estimates. The method was immunoSEQ multiplex PCR; TCRdb's version includes in-frame clones alone and lacks a portion of them. The V and J calls and clone size come from that table; D and trimming were worked out from the DNA. The repertoire includes 150,000 to 200,000 clones, around four fifths of them detected once, and 6.5% to 8.5% sits in the top ten. With V trimmed by 8 bases and J by 5 bases, 3 bases remained unmatched. The CDR3 has 13 residues. Looked up from germline, CDR1 is SGHTA and CDR2 is FQGNSA. The material sequenced was peripheral blood. The V and J genes are TRBV7-2 and TRBJ2-2, with 9 bases aligning to TRBD2. The clonotype comes from a human donor with acute or convalescent COVID-19. The donor label of this sample is uncertain. CDR3 DNA sequence: TGTGCCAGCGGCGGGAGGGGAACCGGGGAGCTGTTTTTT. Translated: CASGGRGTGELFF.